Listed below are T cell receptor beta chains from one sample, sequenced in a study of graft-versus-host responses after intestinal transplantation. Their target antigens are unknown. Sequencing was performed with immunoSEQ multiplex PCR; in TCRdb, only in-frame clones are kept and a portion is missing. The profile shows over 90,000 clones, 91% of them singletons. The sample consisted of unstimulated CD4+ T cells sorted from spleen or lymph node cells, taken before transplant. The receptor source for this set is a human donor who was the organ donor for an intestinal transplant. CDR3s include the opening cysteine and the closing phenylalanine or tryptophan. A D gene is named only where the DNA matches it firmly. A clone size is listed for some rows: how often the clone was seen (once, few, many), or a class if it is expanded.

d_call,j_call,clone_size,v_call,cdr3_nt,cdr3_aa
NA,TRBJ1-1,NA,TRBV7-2,TGTGCCAGCACCCCGGAGCTTGATTACACTGAAGCTTTCTTT,CASTPELDYTEAFF
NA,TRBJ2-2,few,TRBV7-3,TGTGCCAGCAGCTTAACCTCTACCGGGGAGCTGTTTTTT,CASSLTSTGELFF
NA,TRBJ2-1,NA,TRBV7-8,TGTGCCAGCAGCTTAGTAGGGGGATATGAGCAGTTCTTC,CASSLVGGYEQFF
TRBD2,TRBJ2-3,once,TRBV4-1,TGCGCCAGCAGCCAGAGACTAGCGGAGAGCACAGATACGCAGTATTTT,CASSQRLAESTDTQYF
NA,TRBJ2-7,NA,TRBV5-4,TGTGCCAGCAGCTTGTCTAGGGGTTTTTCATCCGAGCAGTACTTC,CASSLSRGFSSEQYF
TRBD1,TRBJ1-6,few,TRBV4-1,TGCGCCAGCAGCCAAGATGGGACAGGGTATTCACCCCTCCACTTT,CASSQDGTGYSPLHF
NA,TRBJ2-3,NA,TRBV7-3,TGTGCCAGCAGCTCCTCTAGCATCCCGAGCACAGATACGCAGTATTTT,CASSSSSIPSTDTQYF
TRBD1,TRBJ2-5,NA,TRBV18,TGTGCCAGCTCTCGAACCGGGACAGGGGTCAAGAAGGAGACCCAGTACTTC,CASSRTGTGVKKETQYF
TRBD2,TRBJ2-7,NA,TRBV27,TGTGCCAGCAGGTATAGCGGGGAATCCTACGAGCAGTACTTC,CASRYSGESYEQYF
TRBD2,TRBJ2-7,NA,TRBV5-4,TGTGCCAGCAGCACACCCGGGACTAGCAGTCTCTACGAGCAGTACTTC,CASSTPGTSSLYEQYF
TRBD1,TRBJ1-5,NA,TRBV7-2,TGTGCCAGCAGCTTGCGGACAGGGCGCAATCAGCCCCAGCATTTT,CASSLRTGRNQPQHF
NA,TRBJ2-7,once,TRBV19,TGTGCCAGTAGTATAGGTCGGGTGGGGGCACAACCCTACGAGCAGTACTTC,CASSIGRVGAQPYEQYF
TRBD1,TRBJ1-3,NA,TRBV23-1,TGCGCCAGCAGTCAATCGGGGGACAGCGGAAACACCATATATTTT,CASSQSGDSGNTIYF
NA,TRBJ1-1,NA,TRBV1,TGCACCAGCAGCCAAGGAGTTAGGAGGGGGAACACTGAAGCTTTCTTT,CTSSQGVRRGNTEAFF
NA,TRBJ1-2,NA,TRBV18,TGTGCCAGCTCACCAGGGTCAGGCGATAACTATGGCTACACCTTC,CASSPGSGDNYGYTF
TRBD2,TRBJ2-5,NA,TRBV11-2,TGTGCCAGCAGCTTCCCGACAGCGGGGGAGACCCAGTACTTC,CASSFPTAGETQYF
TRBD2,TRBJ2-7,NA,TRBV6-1,TGTGCCAGCAGTGGGGGACTAGCGGGGGACTACGAGCAGTACTTC,CASSGGLAGDYEQYF
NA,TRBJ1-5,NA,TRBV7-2,TGTGCCAGCAGTCCACAGGGTAGCAATCAGCCCCAGCATTTT,CASSPQGSNQPQHF
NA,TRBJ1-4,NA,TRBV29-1,TGCAGCGTTTCTAAAAGGACAGCAACTAATGAAAAACTGTTTTTT,CSVSKRTATNEKLFF
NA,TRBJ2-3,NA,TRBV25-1,TGTGCCAGCAGTGTAACAGGGACAGATACGCAGTATTTT,CASSVTGTDTQYF
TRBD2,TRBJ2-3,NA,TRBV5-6,TGTGCCAGCAGCTTGTTGCGGGGGGCCACAGATACGCAGTATTTT,CASSLLRGATDTQYF
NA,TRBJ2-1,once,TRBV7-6,TGTGCCAGCAGCTCCCCCGATCGGGGTGAGCAGTTCTTC,CASSSPDRGEQFF
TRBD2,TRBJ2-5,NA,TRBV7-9,TGTGCCAGCTTGGGGGGGACCTATCAAGAGACCCAGTACTTC,CASLGGTYQETQYF
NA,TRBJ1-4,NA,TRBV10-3,TGTGCCATCAGGGAGTTTTACGGTGAAAAACTGTTTTTT,CAIREFYGEKLFF
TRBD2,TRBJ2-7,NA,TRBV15,TGTGCCACCAGCAGAGATCTGGCGGGGGTGGGTGAGCAGTACTTC,CATSRDLAGVGEQYF
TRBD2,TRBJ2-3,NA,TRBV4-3,TGCGCCAGCAGCCTGAAGGCAGGACTAGCGGCTACGCAGTATTTT,CASSLKAGLAATQYF
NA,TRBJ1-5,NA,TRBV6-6,TGTGCCAGCAGTTACTTCCCAGGGAACCATCAGCCCCAGCATTTT,CASSYFPGNHQPQHF
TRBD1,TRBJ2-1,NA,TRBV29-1,TGCAGCGCACGAGCCGGGACAGTCTACAATGAGCAGTTCTTC,CSARAGTVYNEQFF
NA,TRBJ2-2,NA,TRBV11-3,TGTGCCAGCAGCTTAGTCGGGGAGGACACCGGGGAGCTGTTTTTT,CASSLVGEDTGELFF
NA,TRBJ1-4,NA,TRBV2,TGTGCCAGCAGTGCCAAAAGGAGGGGCTGGTGGGTAACTAATGAAAAACTGTTTTTT,CASSAKRRGWWVTNEKLFF
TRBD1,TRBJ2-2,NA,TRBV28,TGTGCCAGCAGTTTATGGGCAGGGGGCACCGGGGAGCTGTTTTTT,CASSLWAGGTGELFF
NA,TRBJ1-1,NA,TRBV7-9,TGTGCCAGCAGCCCCCGGGAGGTGGGCACTGAAGCTTTCTTT,CASSPREVGTEAFF
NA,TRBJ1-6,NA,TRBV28,TGTGCCAGCAGGCCGACAGGCAAGGGAGATTCACCCCTCCACTTT,CASRPTGKGDSPLHF
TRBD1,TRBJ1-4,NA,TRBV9,TGTGCCAGCAGCCCAAGGGAGGTGACAGGGGGAGAAAAACTGTTTTTT,CASSPREVTGGEKLFF
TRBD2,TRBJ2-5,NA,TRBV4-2,TGTGCCAGCAGAAAGGAACCCGGGACTAGGATTCGGGAGACCCAGTACTTC,CASRKEPGTRIRETQYF
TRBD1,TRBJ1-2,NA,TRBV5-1,TGCGCCAGCAGCCCCCCTCGGGCGGGACAGCCAACGCAAAACTATGGCTACACCTTC,CASSPPRAGQPTQNYGYTF
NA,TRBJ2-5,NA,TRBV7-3,TGTGCCAGCAGCCCTTTCCCCGGGTTGCAAGAGACCCAGTACTTC,CASSPFPGLQETQYF
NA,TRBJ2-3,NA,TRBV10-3,TGTGCCATCAGTGAAGAGCCGGGGAGGACAGATACGCAGTATTTT,CAISEEPGRTDTQYF
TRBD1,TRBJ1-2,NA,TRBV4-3,TGCGCCAGCAGCCAAAACTTGGGGACAGCCCGCAGGGGCTACACCTTC,CASSQNLGTARRGYTF
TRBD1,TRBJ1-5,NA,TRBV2,TGTGCCAGCAGCGCCCCGGGACAGGGAAGCAATCAGCCCCAGCATTTT,CASSAPGQGSNQPQHF
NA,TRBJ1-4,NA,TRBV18,TGTGCCAGCTCACCCCGGGGGATGGCTAATGAAAAACTGTTTTTT,CASSPRGMANEKLFF
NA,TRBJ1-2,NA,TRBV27,TGTGCCAGCAGTTTAGGGTCGGGACTTGTAGGCAGGGTAGCCGATGGCTACACCTTC,CASSLGSGLVGRVADGYTF
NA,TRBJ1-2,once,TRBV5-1,TGCGCCAGCAGCTTCAGCTTACAGTCTAACTATGGCTACACCTTC,CASSFSLQSNYGYTF
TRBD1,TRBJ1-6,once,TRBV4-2,TGTGCCAGCAGCCAAAAAATAGGACAGGTGAAAAATTCACCCCTCCACTTT,CASSQKIGQVKNSPLHF
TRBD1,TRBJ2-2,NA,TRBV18,TGTGCCAGCTCACCCACGGGACAGGGGGGCACCGGGGAGCTGTTTTTT,CASSPTGQGGTGELFF
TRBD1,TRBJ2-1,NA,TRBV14,TGTGCCAGCAGCCAATTAAGGGGGCGCTTGGTGGCGAATGAGCAGTTCTTC,CASSQLRGRLVANEQFF
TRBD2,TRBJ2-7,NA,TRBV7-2,TGTGCCAGCAGCTTAGTTTCTAGCGGCTACGAGCAGTACTTC,CASSLVSSGYEQYF
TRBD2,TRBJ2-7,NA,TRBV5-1,TGCGCCAGCAGCTTGAGGGGGACTAGCAACTACGAGCAGTACTTC,CASSLRGTSNYEQYF
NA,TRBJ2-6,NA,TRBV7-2,TGTGCCAGCAGTCAGGACAGAACCTCTGGGGCCAACGTCCTGACTTTC,CASSQDRTSGANVLTF
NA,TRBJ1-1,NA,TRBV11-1,TGTGCCAGCAGCTTGCGACGGGGTCCTAAGGTGTTCACTGAAGCTTTCTTT,CASSLRRGPKVFTEAFF
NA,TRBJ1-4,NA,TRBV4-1,TGCGCCAGCAGCCCTACGGGATACGAAAAACTGTTTTTT,CASSPTGYEKLFF
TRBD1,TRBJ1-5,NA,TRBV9,TGTGCCAGCAGCTCGGGACAGCGCAATCAGCCCCAGCATTTT,CASSSGQRNQPQHF
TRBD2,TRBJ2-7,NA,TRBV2,TGTGCCAGCAGGGGAGGCCGGGAGGCACTCGGCGAGCAGTACTTC,CASRGGREALGEQYF
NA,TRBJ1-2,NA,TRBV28,TGTGCCAGCAGTCTCGAGAACAGTTTCTTCTATGGCTACACCTTC,CASSLENSFFYGYTF
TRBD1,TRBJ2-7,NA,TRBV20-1,TGCAGTGCTACGGGACAGGAGGAGCAGTACTTC,CSATGQEEQYF